One TCR beta chain is described in this entry. This sample is drawn from a study of Graves' ophthalmopathy and Graves' hyperthyroidism. Amplification of TCR beta CDR3 regions used RNA transcripts. HTBI primers served in a first-round RT-PCR, which a second-round multiplex PCR followed. TCRdb passed the multiplex PCR reads through MiXCR, listing each CDR3 protein once. This sample yields over 650,000 distinct CDR3 sequences, of which over 40% are seen a single time; about 3.3% belongs to the top ten. Diagnosis was based on clinical symptoms, serum thyroxine, TRAb, thyroid ultrasound and orbital computed tomography. This clonotype originated in an adult man with Graves' ophthalmopathy. Source material: peripheral blood.

The DNA for the CDR3 is TGTGCCAGCAGCTTGGACAGGGGTTATGAAAAACTGTTTTTT. This sequence encodes CASSLDRGYEKLFF. The chain couples TRBV9 to TRBJ1-4; 9 bases agree with TRBD1. This CDR3 comprises 14 residues. In germline, CDR1 is SGDLS, CDR2 YYNGEE. Germline trimming cut 4 bases from V and 6 bases from J; bases unmatched to any gene: 4.